This is a list of T cell receptor beta chains from one sample in a study of neoadjuvant nivolumab and ipilimumab in lung cancer. TCRdb keeps only in-frame clones here, not all; method: immunoSEQ multiplex PCR. The sample yields tens of thousands of clones, 65% to 85% seen once. Sequences were derived from tumor tissue, sampled after neoadjuvant nivolumab, alone or with ipilimumab, at or shortly before surgery. Receptors were obtained from an adult with non-small cell lung cancer. Each CDR3 is given with its conserved first and last residue. Fields, in order: clone size, D gene, J gene, V gene, CDR3 protein, CDR3 DNA. D genes are given only for firm matches. Some rows have no size entry. The others give once, few or many, or a class for an expanded clone.

clone size: medium-sized; D gene: -; J gene: TRBJ2-1; V gene: TRBV6-4; CDR3 protein: CASSDSASGEQFF; CDR3 DNA: TGTGCCAGCAGTGACTCGGCTAGTGGTGAGCAGTTCTTC
clone size: -; D gene: -; J gene: TRBJ1-3; V gene: TRBV28; CDR3 protein: CASPAPKGDTIYF; CDR3 DNA: TGTGCCAGCCCCGCTCCGAAGGGGGACACCATATATTTT
clone size: -; D gene: TRBD1; J gene: TRBJ2-3; V gene: TRBV5-1; CDR3 protein: CASSFRDRVTDTQYF; CDR3 DNA: TGCGCCAGCAGCTTCCGGGACAGAGTCACAGATACGCAGTATTTT
clone size: -; D gene: TRBD1; J gene: TRBJ2-1; V gene: TRBV18; CDR3 protein: CASSLRGLADEQFF; CDR3 DNA: TGTGCCAGCTCACTCAGGGGGCTGGCCGATGAGCAGTTCTTC
clone size: few; D gene: TRBD1; J gene: TRBJ1-4; V gene: TRBV9; CDR3 protein: CASSVNSGTGGTNEKLFF; CDR3 DNA: TGTGCCAGCAGCGTCAACTCAGGGACAGGGGGAACTAATGAAAAACTGTTTTTT
clone size: -; D gene: -; J gene: TRBJ2-2; V gene: TRBV5-1; CDR3 protein: CASSLAGELFF; CDR3 DNA: TGCGCCAGCAGCTTAGCCGGGGAGCTGTTTTTT
clone size: -; D gene: TRBD1; J gene: TRBJ2-7; V gene: TRBV18; CDR3 protein: CASKGQSGYEQYF; CDR3 DNA: TGTGCCAGCAAGGGACAGTCCGGCTACGAGCAGTACTTC
clone size: -; D gene: TRBD1; J gene: TRBJ1-1; V gene: TRBV6-5; CDR3 protein: CASSSRGQVTEAFF; CDR3 DNA: TGTGCCAGCAGTTCCAGGGGGCAGGTCACTGAAGCTTTCTTT
clone size: -; D gene: TRBD2; J gene: TRBJ2-7; V gene: TRBV14; CDR3 protein: CASSLLLAGGEQYF; CDR3 DNA: TGTGCCAGCAGCTTACTACTAGCGGGTGGCGAGCAGTACTTC
clone size: -; D gene: -; J gene: TRBJ1-2; V gene: TRBV29-1; CDR3 protein: CSLGEGYGYTF; CDR3 DNA: TGCAGTCTCGGGGAGGGCTATGGCTACACCTTC
clone size: -; D gene: -; J gene: TRBJ2-5; V gene: TRBV5-1; CDR3 protein: CASSLAWGAQETQYF; CDR3 DNA: TGCGCCAGCAGCTTGGCCTGGGGGGCCCAAGAGACCCAGTACTTC
clone size: -; D gene: -; J gene: TRBJ2-3; V gene: TRBV7-9; CDR3 protein: CASSLVSDTQYF; CDR3 DNA: TGTGCCAGCAGCTTAGTATCTGATACGCAGTATTTT
clone size: few; D gene: -; J gene: TRBJ1-1; V gene: TRBV25-1; CDR3 protein: CASSGRQTTEAFF; CDR3 DNA: TGTGCCAGCAGTGGTAGACAGACCACTGAAGCTTTCTTT
clone size: -; D gene: -; J gene: TRBJ1-2; V gene: TRBV7-2; CDR3 protein: CASSPRLAGVDGYTF; CDR3 DNA: TGTGCCAGCAGTCCGCGACTTGCGGGGGTCGATGGCTACACCTTC
clone size: -; D gene: TRBD2; J gene: TRBJ2-3; V gene: TRBV7-9; CDR3 protein: CASSLLAGGQGTDTQYF; CDR3 DNA: TGTGCCAGCAGCTTACTAGCGGGGGGTCAAGGCACAGATACGCAGTATTTT
clone size: -; D gene: -; J gene: TRBJ2-5; V gene: TRBV7-9; CDR3 protein: CASSLSVGPAGETQYF; CDR3 DNA: TGTGCCAGCAGCTTATCCGTAGGCCCCGCGGGAGAGACCCAGTACTTC
clone size: -; D gene: -; J gene: TRBJ1-1; V gene: TRBV9; CDR3 protein: CASSSLYNEAFF; CDR3 DNA: TGTGCCAGCAGCTCCTTGTATAATGAAGCTTTCTTT
clone size: -; D gene: -; J gene: TRBJ1-3; V gene: TRBV10-3; CDR3 protein: CAIRRTDSGNTIYF; CDR3 DNA: TGTGCCATCAGGAGGACAGACTCTGGAAACACCATATATTTT
clone size: -; D gene: TRBD1; J gene: TRBJ2-7; V gene: TRBV9; CDR3 protein: CASSFGDRGYEQYF; CDR3 DNA: TGTGCCAGCAGCTTTGGGGACAGGGGCTACGAGCAGTACTTC
clone size: -; D gene: TRBD2; J gene: TRBJ2-1; V gene: TRBV29-1; CDR3 protein: CSVEGSSGSNEQFF; CDR3 DNA: TGCAGCGTTGAAGGGTCTAGCGGGAGTAATGAGCAGTTCTTC
clone size: -; D gene: -; J gene: TRBJ1-2; V gene: TRBV11-2; CDR3 protein: CASSLQGGYSNYGYTF; CDR3 DNA: TGTGCCAGCAGCTTACAAGGAGGATATTCTAACTATGGCTACACCTTC
clone size: -; D gene: -; J gene: TRBJ1-1; V gene: TRBV29-1; CDR3 protein: CSATHPGGGTEAFF; CDR3 DNA: TGCAGCGCCACCCACCCGGGGGGGGGCACTGAAGCTTTCTTT
clone size: -; D gene: -; J gene: TRBJ2-7; V gene: TRBV27; CDR3 protein: CASSSSGGVYEQYF; CDR3 DNA: TGTGCCAGCAGTTCATCGGGTGGCGTCTACGAGCAGTACTTC
clone size: -; D gene: -; J gene: TRBJ1-5; V gene: TRBV7-2; CDR3 protein: CASSFRVGNQPQHF; CDR3 DNA: TGTGCCAGCAGCTTCAGGGTAGGCAATCAGCCCCAGCATTTT
clone size: -; D gene: -; J gene: TRBJ2-3; V gene: TRBV7-2; CDR3 protein: CASSLGNTQYF; CDR3 DNA: TGTGCCAGCAGCTTAGGGAATACGCAGTATTTT
clone size: -; D gene: -; J gene: TRBJ1-1; V gene: TRBV11-2; CDR3 protein: CASSFLVRNTEAFF; CDR3 DNA: TGTGCCAGCAGCTTCTTAGTAAGGAACACTGAAGCTTTCTTT
clone size: once; D gene: -; J gene: TRBJ2-1; V gene: TRBV4-1; CDR3 protein: CASSREGLQFF; CDR3 DNA: TGCGCCAGCAGCCGAGAAGGACTACAGTTCTTC
clone size: -; D gene: -; J gene: TRBJ1-5; V gene: TRBV6-5; CDR3 protein: CASSYWQGLANQPQHF; CDR3 DNA: TGTGCCAGCAGTTACTGGCAGGGGCTCGCTAATCAGCCCCAGCATTTT
clone size: -; D gene: TRBD1; J gene: TRBJ1-4; V gene: TRBV5-1; CDR3 protein: CASSLEGTGGEKLFF; CDR3 DNA: TGCGCCAGCAGCTTGGAGGGGACAGGGGGCGAAAAACTGTTTTTT
clone size: -; D gene: TRBD2; J gene: TRBJ2-3; V gene: TRBV10-3; CDR3 protein: CATGGWTSGADTQYF; CDR3 DNA: TGTGCCACCGGAGGGTGGACTAGCGGAGCAGATACGCAGTATTTT
clone size: -; D gene: TRBD1; J gene: TRBJ2-1; V gene: TRBV10-3; CDR3 protein: CATEDRGDEQFF; CDR3 DNA: TGTGCCACCGAGGACAGGGGGGATGAGCAGTTCTTC
clone size: -; D gene: TRBD1; J gene: TRBJ2-1; V gene: TRBV2; CDR3 protein: CASSQDRVSEQFF; CDR3 DNA: TGTGCCAGCAGTCAGGACAGGGTTTCTGAGCAGTTCTTC
clone size: -; D gene: -; J gene: TRBJ1-5; V gene: TRBV5-5; CDR3 protein: CASSLGSTGNQPQHF; CDR3 DNA: TGTGCCAGCAGCTTGGGAAGTACAGGGAATCAGCCCCAGCATTTT
clone size: -; D gene: -; J gene: TRBJ2-1; V gene: TRBV6-5; CDR3 protein: CASSWKSHTMQNEQFF; CDR3 DNA: TGTGCCAGCAGTTGGAAAAGCCATACAATGCAAAATGAGCAGTTCTTC
clone size: once; D gene: -; J gene: TRBJ2-3; V gene: TRBV5-5; CDR3 protein: CASSLGTTDTQYF; CDR3 DNA: TGTGCCAGCAGCTTGGGGACCACAGATACGCAGTATTTT
clone size: -; D gene: TRBD2; J gene: TRBJ2-3; V gene: TRBV5-1; CDR3 protein: CASSLALAGGSTDTQYF; CDR3 DNA: TGCGCCAGCAGCTTGGCGCTAGCGGGGGGCTCGACAGATACGCAGTATTTT
clone size: -; D gene: TRBD1; J gene: TRBJ2-7; V gene: TRBV6-5; CDR3 protein: CASSYRQGAYEQYF; CDR3 DNA: TGTGCCAGCAGTTACAGACAGGGGGCCTACGAGCAGTACTTC
clone size: -; D gene: -; J gene: TRBJ1-1; V gene: TRBV19; CDR3 protein: CASRPSRRAGNTEAFF; CDR3 DNA: TGTGCCAGTAGGCCGTCCAGGAGAGCGGGGAACACTGAAGCTTTCTTT
clone size: -; D gene: TRBD2; J gene: TRBJ2-3; V gene: TRBV5-1; CDR3 protein: CASSLGTSDMADTQYF; CDR3 DNA: TGCGCCAGCAGCTTGGGGACTAGCGATATGGCAGATACGCAGTATTTT
clone size: -; D gene: TRBD2; J gene: TRBJ2-1; V gene: TRBV7-8; CDR3 protein: CASSPWTSGDYNEQFF; CDR3 DNA: TGTGCCAGCAGCCCCTGGACTAGCGGCGACTACAATGAGCAGTTCTTC
clone size: -; D gene: TRBD1; J gene: TRBJ1-5; V gene: TRBV2; CDR3 protein: CASARGQTYQPQHF; CDR3 DNA: TGTGCCAGCGCGCGGGGACAGACTTATCAGCCCCAGCATTTT
clone size: -; D gene: -; J gene: TRBJ2-6; V gene: TRBV6-6; CDR3 protein: CASSYVTAGANVLTF; CDR3 DNA: TGTGCCAGCAGTTACGTGACGGCTGGGGCCAACGTCCTGACTTTC
clone size: -; D gene: TRBD1; J gene: TRBJ1-2; V gene: TRBV6-6; CDR3 protein: CASNGQGMGGYTF; CDR3 DNA: TGTGCCAGCAACGGACAGGGAATGGGTGGCTACACCTTC
clone size: -; D gene: -; J gene: TRBJ1-2; V gene: TRBV6-5; CDR3 protein: CASSYDPSYGYTF; CDR3 DNA: TGTGCCAGCAGTTACGATCCGAGCTATGGCTACACCTTC
clone size: -; D gene: -; J gene: TRBJ2-2; V gene: TRBV6-5; CDR3 protein: CASSYSGGAFTGELFF; CDR3 DNA: TGTGCCAGCAGTTACTCGGGGGGCGCGTTCACCGGGGAGCTGTTTTTT
clone size: few; D gene: -; J gene: TRBJ1-5; V gene: TRBV6-5; CDR3 protein: CASSYGGQRDQPQHF; CDR3 DNA: TGTGCCAGCAGTTACGGGGGACAAAGGGACCAGCCCCAGCATTTT